This T cell receptor beta chain originates from a study of siplizumab effects on memory and regulatory T cells. Libraries were prepared by immunoSEQ multiplex PCR; TCRdb keeps only in-frame clonotypes and omits some of them. The table shows approximately 100,000 clones, with 94% occurring only once. The length of the CDR3 is 15 residues. The germline CDR1 and CDR2 sequences are MNHNS and SASEGT. Whole-study results and caveats: Mappable alloreactive CD4+ clones averaged about 70% Treg-derived with siplizumab versus about 27% in controls. Naive T cells appeared more diverse than memory cells and seemed to be major alloresponse contributors.

With respect to this clone: The antigen is undetermined.

The gene calls are TRBV6-1 and TRBJ2-5; D not certain. The end of the DNA aligns better with TRBJ2-7, so the J call may be wrong. The TCR sequence derives from a human donor in good health. The sequencing sample was made of Tregs sorted from blood. The CDR3 loop is CASSERPGQNYEQYF. DNA for the CDR3: TGTGCCAGCAGTGAGCGGCCGGGCCAGAACTACGAGCAGTACTTC.